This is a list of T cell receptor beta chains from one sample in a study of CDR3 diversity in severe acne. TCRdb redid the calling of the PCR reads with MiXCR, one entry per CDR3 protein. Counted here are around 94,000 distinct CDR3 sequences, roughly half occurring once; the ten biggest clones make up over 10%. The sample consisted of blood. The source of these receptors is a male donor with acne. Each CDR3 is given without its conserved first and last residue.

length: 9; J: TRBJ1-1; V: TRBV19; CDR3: ATRRETEAF
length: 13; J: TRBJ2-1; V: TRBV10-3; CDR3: AISAGGSSYNEQF
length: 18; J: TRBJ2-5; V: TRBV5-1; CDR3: ASSLPTRPGLAGWQETQY
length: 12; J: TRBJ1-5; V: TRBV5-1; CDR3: ASSLETGDQPQH
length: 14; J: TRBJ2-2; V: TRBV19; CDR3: ASSAGTRGRSGELF
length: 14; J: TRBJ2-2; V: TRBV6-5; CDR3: ASSLWTAANSGELF
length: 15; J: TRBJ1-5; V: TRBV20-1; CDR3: SARDRNRGSSNQPQH
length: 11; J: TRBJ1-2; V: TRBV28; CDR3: ASSRGQGNGYT
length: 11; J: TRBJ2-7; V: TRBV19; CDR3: ASSNSRSYEQY
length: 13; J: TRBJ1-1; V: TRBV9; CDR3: ASSVERGGGTEAF
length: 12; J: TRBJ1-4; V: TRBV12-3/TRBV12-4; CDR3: ASSRRSGGGKLF
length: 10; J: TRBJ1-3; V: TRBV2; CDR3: AGSETRNTIY